The rows below give T cell receptor beta chains drawn from one sample of a study of blood T cell repertoires in COVID-19. The method was immunoSEQ multiplex PCR; TCRdb's version includes in-frame clones alone and lacks a portion of them. In the table there are approximately 89,000 clones, 80% of which are singletons. Sequencing was done on a sample of peripheral blood. The receptors shown here come from a human donor in a cohort sampled during active COVID-19. CDR3s include the opening cysteine and the closing phenylalanine or tryptophan. The D gene is left open where the match is weak. Where a row states a size, it is once, few, many or the class of an expanded clone; other rows omit it.

DNA: TGTGCCAGCAGCTTAGGACTAGCGGGAGGATTTAACACCGGGGAGCTGTTTTTT
CDR3: CASSLGLAGGFNTGELFF
D: TRBD2
V: TRBV5-4
J: TRBJ2-2
size: once

DNA: TGCGCCAGCAGCTTCCGGGACAGAAATTTGAACACTGAAGCTTTCTTT
CDR3: CASSFRDRNLNTEAFF
D: TRBD1
V: TRBV5-1
J: TRBJ1-1
size: .

DNA: TGCGCCAGCAGCTTGGGGACAGGCAATCAGCCCCAGCATTTT
CDR3: CASSLGTGNQPQHF
D: .
V: TRBV5-1
J: TRBJ1-5
size: .

DNA: TGTGCCAGTAGTAAGACAGGGGTCAATCAGCCCCAGCATTTT
CDR3: CASSKTGVNQPQHF
D: TRBD1
V: TRBV19
J: TRBJ1-5
size: .

DNA: TGCGCCAGCAGTGAAACAGCTGGAAACACCATATATTTT
CDR3: CASSETAGNTIYF
D: .
V: TRBV10-2
J: TRBJ1-3
size: few

DNA: TGCGCCAGCAGCTTGGTACCCAGGGGCACAGATACGCAGTATTTT
CDR3: CASSLVPRGTDTQYF
D: .
V: TRBV5-1
J: TRBJ2-3
size: .

DNA: TGTGCCAGCACCCTTGCCCCGCGATCGAACACTGAAGCTTTCTTT
CDR3: CASTLAPRSNTEAFF
D: .
V: TRBV11-2
J: TRBJ1-1
size: .

DNA: TGTGCCAGCAGGAGGACAGGGAACTACGAGCAGTACTTC
CDR3: CASRRTGNYEQYF
D: TRBD1
V: TRBV28
J: TRBJ2-7
size: once

DNA: TGTGCCACCAGTGATCCGGGCGGCGGACTCGAGCAGTACTTC
CDR3: CATSDPGGGLEQYF
D: .
V: TRBV24-1
J: TRBJ2-7
size: once

DNA: TGTGCCAGCAGTTCACAGGGGGCCTACGAGCAGTACTTC
CDR3: CASSSQGAYEQYF
D: TRBD1
V: TRBV6-6
J: TRBJ2-7
size: .

DNA: TGTGCCAGCTCACCACACACCCTCTCCTACGAGCAGTACTTC
CDR3: CASSPHTLSYEQYF
D: .
V: TRBV18
J: TRBJ2-7
size: .

DNA: TGTGCCAGCAGCTTCACCGGGACAAATCAGTACTTC
CDR3: CASSFTGTNQYF
D: .
V: TRBV11-2
J: TRBJ2-4
size: once

DNA: TGTGCCAGCAGCTTAGGGTGGGGGGGGAACTATGGCTACACCTTC
CDR3: CASSLGWGGNYGYTF
D: .
V: TRBV7-8
J: TRBJ1-2
size: .

DNA: TGTGCCAGCAGCTTTAGTAGGGGTAATGAAAAACTGTTTTTT
CDR3: CASSFSRGNEKLFF
D: .
V: TRBV7-2
J: TRBJ1-4
size: .

DNA: TGTGCCAGCAGTCTGGGTGACAGTTACGAGCAGTACTTC
CDR3: CASSLGDSYEQYF
D: .
V: TRBV28
J: TRBJ2-7
size: .

DNA: TGTGCCAGTAGTATTAAGGCAGGGGAGTCCTACGAGCAGTACTTC
CDR3: CASSIKAGESYEQYF
D: .
V: TRBV19
J: TRBJ2-7
size: .

DNA: TGTGCCAGCAGCCCACCGACAGGCCTAAGGGAGCAGTACTTC
CDR3: CASSPPTGLREQYF
D: .
V: TRBV7-8
J: TRBJ2-7
size: .

DNA: TGTGCCAGCAGCCCCAGGACAGGGATAAACGAGCAGTACTTC
CDR3: CASSPRTGINEQYF
D: TRBD1
V: TRBV7-2
J: TRBJ2-7
size: once

DNA: TGTGCCAGCAGTCCGTCAAAAGGGGGTTCACCCCTCCACTTT
CDR3: CASSPSKGGSPLHF
D: .
V: TRBV6-5
J: TRBJ1-6
size: .

DNA: TGTTCAAGCGGGGCAGGAGGAACGACTAATGAAAAACTGTTTTTT
CDR3: CSSGAGGTTNEKLFF
D: .
V: TRBV2
J: TRBJ1-4
size: .

DNA: TGTGCCAGCAGCTCCCCGACTAGCGGGGCAGGGGAGGATACGCAGTATTTT
CDR3: CASSSPTSGAGEDTQYF
D: TRBD2
V: TRBV7-8
J: TRBJ2-3
size: .

DNA: TGTGCCAGCAGCTTAGCAGGGGAGTACACTGAAGCTTTCTTT
CDR3: CASSLAGEYTEAFF
D: .
V: TRBV11-3
J: TRBJ1-1
size: .

DNA: TGTGCCACCAGTCGGGGCTCTGGGGCCAACGTCCTGACTTTC
CDR3: CATSRGSGANVLTF
D: .
V: TRBV24-1
J: TRBJ2-6
size: .

DNA: TGTGCCAGTTCGACAGGGTCAACTAATGAAAAACTGTTTTTT
CDR3: CASSTGSTNEKLFF
D: TRBD1
V: TRBV6-5
J: TRBJ1-4
size: .

DNA: TGCGCCAGCAGCTTCGGGCCGCCAGGGACTGAAGCTTTCTTT
CDR3: CASSFGPPGTEAFF
D: .
V: TRBV5-1
J: TRBJ1-1
size: .

DNA: TGTGCCAGCAGTCAGTACAGGGGGCCGGCTGGCTACACCTTC
CDR3: CASSQYRGPAGYTF
D: TRBD1
V: TRBV28
J: TRBJ1-2
size: .

DNA: TGTGCCAGCAGCTTAGCGTTCGAGTACGAGCAGTACTTC
CDR3: CASSLAFEYEQYF
D: .
V: TRBV11-3
J: TRBJ2-7
size: .

DNA: TGTGCCAGCAGCGCCGGCCAGGGGGCTAATTCACCCCTCCACTTT
CDR3: CASSAGQGANSPLHF
D: TRBD1
V: TRBV9
J: TRBJ1-6
size: few

DNA: TGTGCCAGCAGTCTGCGTCCGGGACAAAACACTGAAGCTTTCTTT
CDR3: CASSLRPGQNTEAFF
D: .
V: TRBV27
J: TRBJ1-1
size: .

DNA: TGTGCCAGCAGGGTCGGGAATTCCTACGAGCAGTACTTC
CDR3: CASRVGNSYEQYF
D: .
V: TRBV28
J: TRBJ2-7
size: .

DNA: TGTGCCAGCAGCTTTGGCCCCGTGTACGAGCAGTACTTC
CDR3: CASSFGPVYEQYF
D: .
V: TRBV5-4
J: TRBJ2-7
size: few

DNA: TGCGCCAGCAGTGCCGGGACTAGCGGCTACCGACGGGAGACCCAGTACTTC
CDR3: CASSAGTSGYRRETQYF
D: TRBD2
V: TRBV10-1
J: TRBJ2-5
size: .

DNA: TGTGCCAGCAGTGGCTCTCAAGGGGTGAACACTGAAGCTTTCTTT
CDR3: CASSGSQGVNTEAFF
D: .
V: TRBV6-6
J: TRBJ1-1
size: .

DNA: TGTGCCAGTAGCTCACCTCCCGGGACAGGCACAGATACGCAGTATTTT
CDR3: CASSSPPGTGTDTQYF
D: TRBD1
V: TRBV19
J: TRBJ2-3
size: .

DNA: TGTGCTAGCAGCGTCGGAGCCGCTCAAGAGACCCAGTACTTC
CDR3: CASSVGAAQETQYF
D: .
V: TRBV9
J: TRBJ2-5
size: .

DNA: TGTGCCAGCAGCTTAAGGACTAGCGGGAGGTCCTACGAGCAGTACTTC
CDR3: CASSLRTSGRSYEQYF
D: TRBD2
V: TRBV7-7
J: TRBJ2-7
size: .

DNA: TGTGCCAGCAGCCTAAATACAGGGCGCGGGGGCTACACCTTC
CDR3: CASSLNTGRGGYTF
D: .
V: TRBV7-8
J: TRBJ1-2
size: once

DNA: TGTGCCAGCAATCCCCCGGAACAGGGCGGCACTGAAGCTTTCTTT
CDR3: CASNPPEQGGTEAFF
D: .
V: TRBV7-9
J: TRBJ1-1
size: few

DNA: TGTGCCAGCAGTGGGGGGACCGATTCCGCCTACGAGCAGTACTTC
CDR3: CASSGGTDSAYEQYF
D: .
V: TRBV21-1
J: TRBJ2-7
size: .

DNA: TGTGCCAGCAGTTTAGCGGGTAGCGGGAGGGGGGAGACCCAGTACTTC
CDR3: CASSLAGSGRGETQYF
D: TRBD2
V: TRBV27
J: TRBJ2-5
size: .

DNA: TGTGCCAGCAGCGTAGATTGGGCAGGCGAGCAGTACTTC
CDR3: CASSVDWAGEQYF
D: .
V: TRBV9
J: TRBJ2-7
size: .

DNA: TGCGCCAGCAGCTTGCCACCGGGACAGGTAAACACTGAAGCTTTCTTT
CDR3: CASSLPPGQVNTEAFF
D: TRBD1
V: TRBV5-1
J: TRBJ1-1
size: few

DNA: TGTGCCAGCAGTGATAGGACAGGCCCAAATCAGCCCCAGCATTTT
CDR3: CASSDRTGPNQPQHF
D: TRBD1
V: TRBV2
J: TRBJ1-5
size: .

DNA: TGCGCCAGCAGCCCCTCGGGGGAGGATCAGCCCCAGCATTTT
CDR3: CASSPSGEDQPQHF
D: .
V: TRBV5-1
J: TRBJ1-5
size: once

DNA: TGTGCCAGCGTAAGGAGAGGGACTTTCTTT
CDR3: CASVRRGTFF
D: .
V: TRBV28
J: TRBJ1-1
size: .

DNA: TGTGCCAGCAGCTTAGCGGGGACTAACCAAGAGACCCAGTACTTC
CDR3: CASSLAGTNQETQYF
D: TRBD2
V: TRBV7-7
J: TRBJ2-5
size: .

DNA: TGTGCCAGCAGTTTACTAGCGGGAGGCTCCTACGAGCAGTACTTC
CDR3: CASSLLAGGSYEQYF
D: TRBD2
V: TRBV6-5
J: TRBJ2-7
size: .

DNA: TGTGCCAGCAGATCTAACAGGGGGAATTCACCCCTCCACTTT
CDR3: CASRSNRGNSPLHF
D: TRBD1
V: TRBV7-9
J: TRBJ1-6
size: .

DNA: TGTGCCAGCAGCCTTATGAGCGGAATGCCTGAAGCTTTCTTT
CDR3: CASSLMSGMPEAFF
D: .
V: TRBV7-2
J: TRBJ1-1
size: .

DNA: TGTGCCAGCAGCGTCGACAGGGGCTCTGGTGGCTACACCTTC
CDR3: CASSVDRGSGGYTF
D: TRBD1
V: TRBV9
J: TRBJ1-2
size: .

DNA: TGTGCCAGCACCCCTTTTCGACAGGGGTTCCGAGAGACCCAGTACTTC
CDR3: CASTPFRQGFRETQYF
D: TRBD1
V: TRBV6-2/TRBV6-3
J: TRBJ2-5
size: .

DNA: TGTGCCAGCAGGAATAGCGGGGCTTCCTACGAGCAGTACTTC
CDR3: CASRNSGASYEQYF
D: .
V: TRBV21-1
J: TRBJ2-7
size: .

DNA: TGTGCCAGCAGCTCTGGGCTGAACACTGAAGCTTTCTTT
CDR3: CASSSGLNTEAFF
D: .
V: TRBV5-4
J: TRBJ1-1
size: .

DNA: TGTGCCAGCTCACCGGGACTAGCGGGGCTAGGGTACGAGCAGTACTTC
CDR3: CASSPGLAGLGYEQYF
D: TRBD2
V: TRBV18
J: TRBJ2-7
size: .

DNA: TGTGCCAGCAGCCAAGATAGGGGTTTCTCCTACAATGAGCAGTTCTTC
CDR3: CASSQDRGFSYNEQFF
D: .
V: TRBV3-1/TRBV3-2
J: TRBJ2-1
size: .

DNA: TGTGCCAGCAGCCAAGTGACGGGGAACACTGAAGCTTTCTTT
CDR3: CASSQVTGNTEAFF
D: .
V: TRBV3-1/TRBV3-2
J: TRBJ1-1
size: .

DNA: TGTGCCAGCAGCTTAGTCGGGAGTGGTCGTGGGGAGCAGTACTTC
CDR3: CASSLVGSGRGEQYF
D: .
V: TRBV7-8
J: TRBJ2-7
size: few